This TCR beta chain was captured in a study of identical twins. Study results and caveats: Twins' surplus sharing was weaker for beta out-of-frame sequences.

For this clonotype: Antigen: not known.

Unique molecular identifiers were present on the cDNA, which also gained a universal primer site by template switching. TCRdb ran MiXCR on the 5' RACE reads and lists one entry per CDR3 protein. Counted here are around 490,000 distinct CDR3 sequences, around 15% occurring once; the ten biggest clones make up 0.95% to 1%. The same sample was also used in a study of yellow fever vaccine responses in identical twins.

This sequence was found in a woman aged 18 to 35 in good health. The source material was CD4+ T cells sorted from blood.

CDR3 loop: CSANLRLSYEQYF. CDR3 DNA: TGCAGTGCAAACCTTCGACTTTCCTACGAGCAGTACTTC. The V and J genes are TRBV20-1 and TRBJ2-7; D is unresolved. Trimming took 6 bases from V and 1 from J, leaving 13 bases between them. This CDR3 is built from 13 residues. Germline-derived CDR1 and CDR2 are DFQATT and SNEGSKA (reference sequence).